This T cell receptor (beta chain) is drawn from a study of cytomegalovirus exposure and HLA in healthy donors. Across the whole study: An earlier analysis identified approximately 120 million unique TCR beta sequences in about 180 million T cells. The Caucasian-associated ancestry cluster contained about four fifths of the 300 to 400 genotyped donors.

PCR was performed using 60 Vbeta and 13 Jbeta primers. Clones were read by immunoSEQ multiplex PCR, and TCRdb kept only the in-frame ones, dropping some. Among fewer than 150,000 clones listed, about 61% were seen once. Notes on the study in general: Another analysis was done later, and it associated 16,951 TCR beta sequences with HLA alleles at 0.05 false discovery rate. The study recorded 164 TCR beta chains that were cytomegalovirus-associated.

The CDR3 loop spans 15 amino acids. Germline V gene sequence: CDR1 MNHNY, CDR2 SVGAGI (reference sequence). J lost 3 bases, V lost 6 bases, and 8 bases had no gene match. With respect to this clone: Its antigen is still unknown.

The sequencing input was PBMCs. This receptor was taken from a man younger than 30 in good health and CMV-seropositive. The chain recombines TRBV6-6 with TRBJ2-3; TRBD2 matches 8 bases. CDR3 loop: CASSGSGGRTDTQYF. The CDR3 bases are TGTGCCAGCAGCGGCTCGGGGGGGAGAACAGATACGCAGTATTTT.